These 8 T cell receptor beta chains came from one sample sequenced in a study of cytomegalovirus exposure and HLA in healthy donors. PCR primers comprised 60 Vbeta and 13 Jbeta primers. Clones were sequenced by immunoSEQ multiplex PCR, and TCRdb holds only the in-frame ones, with some missing. The table lists 120,000 or so clones, 80% of them singletons. Sequencing input: PBMCs. These TCRs come from a man aged 30 to 39 in good health and CMV-seronegative.

The chain combines TRBV18 with TRBJ2-7; 11 bases agree with TRBD2. Germline trimming cut 3 bases from V and 3 bases from J; bases unmatched to any gene: 4. From germline, CDR1 is KGHSH and CDR2 LQKENI. The CDR3 length is 15 residues. The CDR3 reads CASSPGLAELYEQYF. As DNA, the CDR3 is TGTGCCAGCTCACCGGGACTAGCGGAACTCTACGAGCAGTACTTC.

V gene TRBV15 combines with J gene TRBJ2-3, with D unresolved. The CDR3 is 16 amino acids. Germline CDR1 reads LNHNV; CDR2 reads YYDKDF (reference sequence). V was cut by 1 base and J by 3 bases, with 14 bases left in between. The CDR3: CATSRVPRLTTDTQYF. CDR3 nucleotide sequence: TGTGCCACCAGCAGAGTCCCCAGGCTGACGACAGATACGCAGTATTTT.

In its sample, this clone was seen a few times. This sequence joins TRBV6-6 and TRBJ1-1, with 9 nucleotides matching TRBD1. In germline, CDR1 is MNHNY, CDR2 SVGAGI (reference sequence). The CDR3 is made up of 15 amino acids. The junction had 9 bases not matched to a gene; V was cut back by 6 bases and J by 4 bases. The CDR3 region is CASSPRTGAGTEAFF. In DNA form, the CDR3 reads TGTGCCAGCAGCCCCCGGACAGGGGCGGGCACTGAAGCTTTCTTT.

This sequence joins TRBV19 and TRBJ1-1, with 8 positions matching TRBD1. The CDR3 is 13 residues long. The germline CDR1 and CDR2 sequences are LNHDA and SQIVND (reference sequence). V gave up 6 bases and J gave up 6 bases; unmatched junction bases: 6. The CDR3 region has the DNA TGTGCCAGTAGCGGACAGGGAACTCCTGAAGCTTTCTTT. It translates to CASSGQGTPEAFF.

The rearrangement links TRBV2 to TRBJ2-5, with TRBD1 matching 9 bases. The end of the DNA is better explained by TRBJ2-7, so the J call may be wrong. The CDR3 consists of 14 residues. CDR1 and CDR2 from the germline V gene are SNHLY and FYNNEI. The CDR3 here is CASRAGTGSDEQYF. In nucleotides, the CDR3 is TGTGCCAGCAGGGCCGGGACAGGGTCCGACGAGCAGTACTTC.

The chain joins TRBV11-3 to TRBJ1-2; 11 bases align to TRBD1. With V trimmed by 5 bases and J by 2 bases, 7 bases remained unmatched. This CDR3 is built from 16 residues. Germline V gene data show CDR1 as SGHNT and CDR2 as YENEEA. CDR3 sequence reads: CASSLGTGGLNYGYTF. The CDR3 DNA reads as TGTGCCAGCAGCCTTGGGACAGGGGGGCTGAACTATGGCTACACCTTC.

The sample holds one count of this clone. The chain is built from TRBV6-1 and TRBJ2-3; tentative D call: TRBD1 (6 bases). This CDR3 spans 16 amino acids. Trimming pared 3 bases from V and 3 bases from J, leaving 16 bases between. Germline V gives CDR1 MNHNS, CDR2 SASEGT. CDR3 region: CASSDRRGARTDTQYF. In DNA, the CDR3 is TGTGCCAGCAGTGATCGCAGGGGCGCGAGGACAGATACGCAGTATTTT.

The genes are TRBV4-1 and TRBJ2-7; 10 nucleotides align to TRBD2. In germline, CDR1 is MGHRA, CDR2 YSYEKL. This CDR3 has 16 residues. Trimming removed 1 base from V and 4 bases from J; junction bases left unmatched: 7. The DNA for the CDR3 is TGCGCCAGCAGCCAAGTTACTAGCGGGATCTTGTACGAGCAGTACTTC. It is translated as CASSQVTSGILYEQYF.